The clone carrying this T cell receptor (beta chain) has a count of ten or more. Using RNA transcripts, the TCR beta CDR3 regions were amplified. In the first round, RT-PCR was carried out with HTBI primers, and a multiplex PCR formed the second round. Each CDR3 protein gets one entry after TCRdb re-called the multiplex PCR reads with MiXCR. Among around 600,000 distinct CDR3 sequences listed, 35% to 50% were seen once. The data stem from a study of Graves' ophthalmopathy and Graves' hyperthyroidism. Overall study context: Peripheral blood was obtained at first diagnosis, ahead of any treatment.

The trim removed 5 bases at V and 4 bases at J, leaving 8 bases unmatched. From germline, CDR1 is SGHTA and CDR2 FQGNSA. The CDR3 is made up of 15 amino acids. Moderately to severely active ophthalmopathy under 3 months, CAS at least 3, NOSPECS at least 4. Diagnosis was based on clinical symptoms, serum thyroxine, TRAb, thyroid ultrasound and orbital computed tomography. The chain employs TRBV7-2 and TRBJ1-2, with TRBD1 identical over 9 bases. The TCR comes from an adult man with Graves' ophthalmopathy. Sequencing was performed on peripheral blood. CDR3 DNA sequence: TGTGCCAGCAGCACCTGGACAGGGGACGGCTATGGCTACACCTTC. This translates into CASSTWTGDGYGYTF. Full variable domain (outside the CDR3, taken from reference TRBV7-2 and TRBJ1-2): GAGVSQSPSNKVTEKGKDVELRCDPISGHTALYWYRQSLGQGLEFLIYFQGNSAPDKSGLPSDRFSAERTGGSVSTLTIQRTQQEDSAVYLCASSTWTGDGYGYTFGSGTRLTVV.